These T cell receptor beta chains were read from a single sample in a study of T cell responses to AZD1222 COVID-19 vaccine. Sequenced by immunoSEQ multiplex PCR; TCRdb stores in-frame clones only, minus some. The sample holds around 100,000 clones; 88% are singletons and the top ten take about 6.5%. The sequencing used peripheral blood, collected 28 days after the second AZD1222 dose. Receptor source: an adult who received the AZD1222 COVID-19 vaccine. Each CDR3 is given with its conserved first and last residue. D genes are given only for firm matches. Not all rows give a size; the values are once, few, many and, for expanded clones, a class.

j_gene | abundance | v_gene | d_gene | CDR3nt | CDR3aa
TRBJ2-7 | . | TRBV27 | . | TGTGCCAGCAGTTTGTGGCAGAAATCCTACGAGCAGTACTTC | CASSLWQKSYEQYF
TRBJ1-5 | . | TRBV13 | . | TGTGCCAGCAGCTTATATAGCAATCAGCCCCAGCATTTT | CASSLYSNQPQHF
TRBJ2-7 | . | TRBV7-2 | . | TGTGCCAGCAGCTTTCTCTACGAGCAGTACTTC | CASSFLYEQYF
TRBJ1-1 | . | TRBV25-1 | . | TGTGCCAGCAGTGAATTCTGGGGCAGAATGGGAGCTTTCTTT | CASSEFWGRMGAFF
TRBJ2-2 | few | TRBV28 | TRBD2 | TGTGCCAGCAGGGAGGCGGGGCTAGCGGGGGCGACCGGGGAGCTGTTTTTT | CASREAGLAGATGELFF
TRBJ1-1 | . | TRBV6-4 | . | TGTGCCAGCAGTGAAACGTCGAACACTGAAGCTTTCTTT | CASSETSNTEAFF
TRBJ1-2 | . | TRBV5-6 | . | TGTGCCAGCAGCTTTAAAGGGGAGTATGGCTACACCTTC | CASSFKGEYGYTF
TRBJ1-5 | . | TRBV5-1 | . | TGCGCCAGCAGCCCGGGTCCCTATAGCAATCAGCCCCAGCATTTT | CASSPGPYSNQPQHF
TRBJ2-3 | . | TRBV7-6 | . | TGTGCCAGCAGCTTAGGAGAAGGGGGCGGGAATACGCAGTATTTT | CASSLGEGGGNTQYF
TRBJ2-7 | . | TRBV12-3/TRBV12-4 | . | TGTGCCAGCGCACTTTCCTACGAGCAGTACTTC | CASALSYEQYF
TRBJ2-1 | . | TRBV5-1 | . | TGCGCCAGCAGCTTGACGGGGGAGCTCTCCTACAATGAGCAGTTCTTC | CASSLTGELSYNEQFF
TRBJ2-7 | . | TRBV19 | . | TGTGCCAGTAGTGCCTCGCAGGGGCGTAGCTCCTACGAGCAGTACTTC | CASSASQGRSSYEQYF
TRBJ2-1 | . | TRBV19 | TRBD2 | TGTGCCAGTATCGGTGGGCGGGGGGGCAGCGAGCAGTTCTTC | CASIGGRGGSEQFF
TRBJ2-1 | . | TRBV9 | . | TGTGCCAGCAGCCAAGACTCATCGGACGATGAGCAGTTCTTC | CASSQDSSDDEQFF
TRBJ2-1 | . | TRBV15 | . | TGTGCCACCAGCAGGGGCCTTTCGGGGCCCTCCTACAATGAGCAGTTCTTC | CATSRGLSGPSYNEQFF
TRBJ1-1 | . | TRBV10-1 | . | TGCGCCAGCCCCCCGGGACAATGGAACACTGAAGCTTTCTTT | CASPPGQWNTEAFF
TRBJ2-5 | . | TRBV7-2 | TRBD2 | TGTGCCAGCAGCTCAATAGCGGGCCGAGAGACCCAGTACTTC | CASSSIAGRETQYF
TRBJ1-1 | . | TRBV19 | . | TGTGCCACCCGCCCCCCAGGGAGTGAAGCTTTCTTT | CATRPPGSEAFF
TRBJ1-2 | . | TRBV28 | . | TGTGCCAGCAGTATCCAATTAGGCGGGGAGCGCTATGGCTACACCTTC | CASSIQLGGERYGYTF
TRBJ2-7 | . | TRBV28 | TRBD1 | TGTGCCAGCAATCAGCCGGGACAGGGGGCGTACGAGCAGTACTTC | CASNQPGQGAYEQYF
TRBJ2-4 | . | TRBV7-9 | TRBD1 | TGTGCCAGCAGCGACAGGGATGATGGAGCCAAAAACATTCAGTACTTC | CASSDRDDGAKNIQYF
TRBJ1-6 | . | TRBV6-5 | . | TGTGCCAGCAGTTACACAGGAGAAAATTCACCCCTCCACTTT | CASSYTGENSPLHF
TRBJ1-3 | . | TRBV5-1 | . | TGCGCCAGCAGCTTCGGAGACTCTGGAAACACCATATATTTT | CASSFGDSGNTIYF
TRBJ1-6 | . | TRBV18 | . | TGTGCCAGCTCACCGGACGTTCTGTCACCCCTCCACTTT | CASSPDVLSPLHF
TRBJ1-4 | . | TRBV7-9 | TRBD1 | TGTGCCAGCAGCTTCCCGACCGGGACAGGGGTTGAAAAACTGTTTTTT | CASSFPTGTGVEKLFF
TRBJ2-5 | . | TRBV19 | TRBD1 | TGTGCCAGTAGTTCTACACAGGGGGCAGAGACCCAGTACTTC | CASSSTQGAETQYF
TRBJ1-3 | . | TRBV4-3 | . | TGCGCCAGCAGCCAAGAGGCAGAGAGTTACCTTGGAAACACCATATATTTT | CASSQEAESYLGNTIYF
TRBJ2-7 | . | TRBV6-2/TRBV6-3 | . | TGTGCCAGCAGTAGACCGGGTTCTAGGTGGGAGCAGTACTTC | CASSRPGSRWEQYF
TRBJ1-2 | . | TRBV24-1 | . | TGTGCCACCAGTGACCCAGGGACCGCCGTGGGGGGCTACACCTTC | CATSDPGTAVGGYTF
TRBJ2-5 | . | TRBV4-2 | . | TGTGCCAGCAGCCACTCCCCGACAGGCACACAAGAGACCCAGTACTTC | CASSHSPTGTQETQYF
TRBJ2-7 | . | TRBV18 | . | TGTGCCAGCTCACCACCAGGGGACAACTATCAGTACTTC | CASSPPGDNYQYF
TRBJ1-2 | . | TRBV19 | TRBD1 | TGTGCCAGTGTTAACGGACAGGGGAACTATGGCTACACCTTC | CASVNGQGNYGYTF
TRBJ1-1 | . | TRBV7-9 | . | TGTGCCAGCAGGGGCAGTATCCGGAACACTGAAGCTTTCTTT | CASRGSIRNTEAFF
TRBJ1-1 | . | TRBV18 | . | TGTGCCAGCTCGCAGGGGTCGGGCACTGAAGCTTTCTTT | CASSQGSGTEAFF
TRBJ1-5 | . | TRBV4-2 | TRBD1 | TGTGCCAGCAGCCAAGATGATCTCGGCGGACAGGGGGCAAGTCAGCCCCAGCATTTT | CASSQDDLGGQGASQPQHF
TRBJ2-1 | once | TRBV24-1 | TRBD1 | TGTGCCACCAGTGATCGGGACAGGGGAAATGAGCAGTTCTTC | CATSDRDRGNEQFF
TRBJ1-2 | . | TRBV11-1 | . | TGTGCCAGCAGCTTAAACAGGGACCCACGTAACTATGGCTACACCTTC | CASSLNRDPRNYGYTF
TRBJ1-6 | . | TRBV27 | . | TGTGCCAGCAGTCTCGGGAGCGTTAATTCACCCCTCCACTTT | CASSLGSVNSPLHF
TRBJ2-7 | . | TRBV7-2 | . | TGTGCCAGCAGCTTAGGGCATGGACTCAGCTCCTACGAGCAGTACTTC | CASSLGHGLSSYEQYF
TRBJ1-6 | . | TRBV7-2 | TRBD1 | TGTGCCAGCAGCTTATTGCAGGGGGGTTCACCCCTCCACTTT | CASSLLQGGSPLHF
TRBJ2-7 | . | TRBV4-3 | . | TGCGCCAGCAGCCGCACTCAGGGTTTCTACGAGCAGTACTTC | CASSRTQGFYEQYF
TRBJ2-1 | . | TRBV28 | . | TGTGCCAGCAGTTTATTGTACCGACAGTCCAATGAGCAGTTCTTC | CASSLLYRQSNEQFF
TRBJ1-5 | . | TRBV4-1 | . | TGCGCCAGCAGCCAAGTCGGGGGGCTTTCTCATCAGCCCCAGCATTTT | CASSQVGGLSHQPQHF
TRBJ2-1 | . | TRBV7-9 | TRBD2 | TGTGCCAGCAGCTTAGGGACTAGCGGGGGGCCCAGGAATGAGCAGTTCTTC | CASSLGTSGGPRNEQFF
TRBJ1-6 | . | TRBV6-6 | TRBD1 | TGTGCCAGCACGGTAGACAGGGGTCATAATTCACCCCTCCACTTT | CASTVDRGHNSPLHF
TRBJ2-1 | . | TRBV5-1 | TRBD1 | TGCGCCAGCAACCCCGGGACAGGGTTTAATGAGCAGTTCTTC | CASNPGTGFNEQFF
TRBJ2-5 | . | TRBV12-3/TRBV12-4 | . | TGTGCCAGCAGTTTTACTAGGGAGACCCAGTACTTC | CASSFTRETQYF
TRBJ1-1 | . | TRBV28 | TRBD1 | TGTGCCAGCAATCGGAGGGGGCTTGTAGCTTTCTTT | CASNRRGLVAFF
TRBJ2-7 | . | TRBV5-6 | . | TGTGCCAGCAGCCTAGGGTCGGGCGAGCAGTACTTC | CASSLGSGEQYF
TRBJ1-1 | . | TRBV19 | . | TGTGCCAGTAGCTCCAGCGGGTGGCATCTCTTT | CASSSSGWHLF
TRBJ2-7 | once | TRBV28 | TRBD1 | TGTGCCAGCAGCTCCGGGACAGGGGGGATCTACGAGCAGTACTTC | CASSSGTGGIYEQYF
TRBJ1-1 | . | TRBV24-1 | . | TGTGCCACCAGTGAAGGAACAGGGATGAACACTGAAGCTTTCTTT | CATSEGTGMNTEAFF
TRBJ1-4 | . | TRBV25-1 | TRBD1 | TGTGCCAGCAGTGTCTGGACAGGGGGCGGAGGTGAAAAACTGTTTTTT | CASSVWTGGGGEKLFF
TRBJ1-2 | . | TRBV7-2 | . | TGTGCCAGCAGCACAGGGCGGGGCTCTTGGGGTGGCTACACCTTC | CASSTGRGSWGGYTF
TRBJ2-2 | . | TRBV7-2 | . | TGTGCCAGCAGCTTATCCCCGGCAAGCGCAACCGGGGAGCTGTTTTTT | CASSLSPASATGELFF
TRBJ1-2 | . | TRBV7-8 | . | TGTGCCAGCAGCCCGGCGGTCGGGAACTATGGCTACACCTTC | CASSPAVGNYGYTF